This is a list of T cell receptor beta chains from one sample in a study of memory CD4+ T cells and cytomegalovirus serostatus. Clones were read by immunoSEQ multiplex PCR, and TCRdb kept only the in-frame ones, dropping some. The table lists roughly 50,000 clones, around 82% of them singletons. Sequencing used memory CD4+ T cells from blood. All receptors come from an adult in good health and CMV-seronegative. Some clones in this sample may be carry-over from other donors' samples. Each CDR3 is given without its conserved first and last residue. The order of the fields is CDR3 length, V gene, D gene, clone size, J gene, CDR3 protein. The D gene is left open where the match is weak. Not every row has a clone size; where given, it reads once, few, many or a size class.

CDR3 length: 13; V gene: TRBV18; D gene: .; clone size: .; J gene: TRBJ2-7; CDR3 protein: ASSPSRDFAYEQY
CDR3 length: 14; V gene: TRBV18; D gene: TRBD1; clone size: .; J gene: TRBJ1-6; CDR3 protein: ASSPRIGQGDSPLH
CDR3 length: 15; V gene: TRBV14; D gene: .; clone size: .; J gene: TRBJ2-5; CDR3 protein: ASSQDYLQGRRETQY
CDR3 length: 10; V gene: TRBV28; D gene: TRBD2; clone size: .; J gene: TRBJ2-7; CDR3 protein: ASSLLGGEQY
CDR3 length: 13; V gene: TRBV12-1; D gene: .; clone size: .; J gene: TRBJ2-4; CDR3 protein: ASNSGAPAKNIQY
CDR3 length: 11; V gene: TRBV5-1; D gene: .; clone size: .; J gene: TRBJ2-7; CDR3 protein: ASSYIGGGEQY
CDR3 length: 16; V gene: TRBV4-2; D gene: TRBD2; clone size: .; J gene: TRBJ2-3; CDR3 protein: ASSRGTSGRGGTDTQY
CDR3 length: 16; V gene: TRBV7-8; D gene: .; clone size: .; J gene: TRBJ1-5; CDR3 protein: ASSFAVGTTYSNQPQH
CDR3 length: 12; V gene: TRBV28; D gene: .; clone size: .; J gene: TRBJ2-7; CDR3 protein: ASSLGRVHSEQY
CDR3 length: 9; V gene: TRBV28; D gene: .; clone size: .; J gene: TRBJ1-1; CDR3 protein: ASSLITEAF
CDR3 length: 13; V gene: TRBV5-1; D gene: .; clone size: once; J gene: TRBJ2-3; CDR3 protein: ASSLPETPTDTQY
CDR3 length: 11; V gene: TRBV7-3; D gene: .; clone size: .; J gene: TRBJ2-2; CDR3 protein: ASSPANTGELF
CDR3 length: 11; V gene: TRBV7-6; D gene: .; clone size: .; J gene: TRBJ1-1; CDR3 protein: ASSPLQNTEAF
CDR3 length: 14; V gene: TRBV7-8; D gene: .; clone size: .; J gene: TRBJ1-3; CDR3 protein: ASSSTGPREGNTIY
CDR3 length: 12; V gene: TRBV5-8; D gene: TRBD1; clone size: .; J gene: TRBJ1-1; CDR3 protein: ASSFTGGFTEAF
CDR3 length: 13; V gene: TRBV28; D gene: TRBD1; clone size: .; J gene: TRBJ1-5; CDR3 protein: ASSTATGKNQPQH
CDR3 length: 12; V gene: TRBV6-5; D gene: TRBD1; clone size: .; J gene: TRBJ2-7; CDR3 protein: ASKIGTGSYEQY
CDR3 length: 15; V gene: TRBV10-3; D gene: .; clone size: few; J gene: TRBJ2-3; CDR3 protein: AISESIGLTSTDTQY
CDR3 length: 10; V gene: TRBV28; D gene: TRBD1; clone size: .; J gene: TRBJ1-1; CDR3 protein: ASRTGGREAF
CDR3 length: 14; V gene: TRBV4-1; D gene: .; clone size: .; J gene: TRBJ1-2; CDR3 protein: ASSQDNPGSLYGYT
CDR3 length: 13; V gene: TRBV28; D gene: .; clone size: .; J gene: TRBJ2-6; CDR3 protein: ASSRPGTGANVLT
CDR3 length: 9; V gene: TRBV7-9; D gene: .; clone size: .; J gene: TRBJ2-7; CDR3 protein: ASSLTYEQY
CDR3 length: 10; V gene: TRBV29-1; D gene: .; clone size: .; J gene: TRBJ2-7; CDR3 protein: SAAASTGWQY
CDR3 length: 14; V gene: TRBV7-2; D gene: .; clone size: .; J gene: TRBJ1-3; CDR3 protein: ASSRWGGGSGNTIY
CDR3 length: 11; V gene: TRBV18; D gene: .; clone size: .; J gene: TRBJ2-2; CDR3 protein: ASSDFKGGELF
CDR3 length: 13; V gene: TRBV5-4; D gene: TRBD1; clone size: .; J gene: TRBJ2-2; CDR3 protein: ASSTGVRYTGELF
CDR3 length: 11; V gene: TRBV30; D gene: .; clone size: .; J gene: TRBJ1-2; CDR3 protein: AWSVMGPDGYT
CDR3 length: 13; V gene: TRBV11-2; D gene: .; clone size: few; J gene: TRBJ2-3; CDR3 protein: ASSLGYTSTDTQY
CDR3 length: 11; V gene: TRBV7-2; D gene: .; clone size: few; J gene: TRBJ1-2; CDR3 protein: ASSYTVDYGYT
CDR3 length: 12; V gene: TRBV5-1; D gene: TRBD2; clone size: .; J gene: TRBJ2-3; CDR3 protein: ASKPGGGWDTQY
CDR3 length: 14; V gene: TRBV7-2; D gene: TRBD1; clone size: .; J gene: TRBJ2-4; CDR3 protein: ASSERDRGDKNIQY
CDR3 length: 12; V gene: TRBV28; D gene: TRBD1; clone size: .; J gene: TRBJ1-5; CDR3 protein: ATRTGFGNQPQH
CDR3 length: 12; V gene: TRBV7-8; D gene: .; clone size: .; J gene: TRBJ1-3; CDR3 protein: ASSPGIDGNTIY
CDR3 length: 15; V gene: TRBV7-2; D gene: TRBD2; clone size: .; J gene: TRBJ2-1; CDR3 protein: ASSSRDYKNSYNEQF
CDR3 length: 13; V gene: TRBV6-1; D gene: TRBD1; clone size: medium-sized; J gene: TRBJ1-5; CDR3 protein: ASSEAGQGLQPQH
CDR3 length: 14; V gene: TRBV2; D gene: .; clone size: .; J gene: TRBJ1-5; CDR3 protein: ASSERAGMGGQPQH